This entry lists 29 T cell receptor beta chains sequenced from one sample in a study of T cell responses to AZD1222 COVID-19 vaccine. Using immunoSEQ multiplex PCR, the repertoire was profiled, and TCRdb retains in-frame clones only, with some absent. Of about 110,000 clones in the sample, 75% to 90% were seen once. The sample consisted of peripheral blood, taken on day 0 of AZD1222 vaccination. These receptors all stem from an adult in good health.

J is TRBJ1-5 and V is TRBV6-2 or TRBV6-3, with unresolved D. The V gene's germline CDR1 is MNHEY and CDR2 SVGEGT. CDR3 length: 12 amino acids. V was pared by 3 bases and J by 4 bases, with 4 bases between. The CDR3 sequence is CASSYFNQPQHF. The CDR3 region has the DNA TGTGCCAGCAGTTATTTTAATCAGCCCCAGCATTTT.

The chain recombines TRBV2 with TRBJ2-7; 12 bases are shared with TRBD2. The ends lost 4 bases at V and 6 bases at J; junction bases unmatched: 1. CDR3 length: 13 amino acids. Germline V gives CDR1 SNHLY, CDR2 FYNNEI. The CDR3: CASSVLAGGEQYF. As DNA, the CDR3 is TGTGCCAGCAGTGTACTAGCGGGAGGCGAGCAGTACTTC.

This CDR3 is CASSQALAAQPQHF. CDR3 nucleotides: TGTGCCAGCAGCCAAGCTCTCGCGGCTCAGCCCCAGCATTTT. V usage is TRBV3-1 (or the pseudogene TRBV3-2) and J usage is TRBJ1-5, with no clear D. The CDR3 is 14 amino acids. V lost 1 base and J lost 6, with 10 bases in between. The germline V gene encodes CDR1 LGHDT and CDR2 YNNKEL (reference sequence).

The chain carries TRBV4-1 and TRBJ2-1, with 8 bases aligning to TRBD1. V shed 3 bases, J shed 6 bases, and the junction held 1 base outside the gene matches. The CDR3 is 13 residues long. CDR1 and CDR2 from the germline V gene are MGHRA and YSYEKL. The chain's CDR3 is CASSQGQVNEQFF. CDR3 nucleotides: TGCGCCAGCAGCCAGGGACAGGTCAATGAGCAGTTCTTC.

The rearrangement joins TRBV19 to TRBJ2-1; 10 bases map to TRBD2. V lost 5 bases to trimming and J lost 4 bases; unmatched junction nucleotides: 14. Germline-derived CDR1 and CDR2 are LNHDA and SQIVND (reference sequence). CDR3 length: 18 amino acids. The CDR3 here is CASSPRITGTSVYNEQFF. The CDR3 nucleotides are TGTGCCAGTAGTCCTCGGATAACCGGGACTAGCGTATACAATGAGCAGTTCTTC.

CDR3 bases: TGTGCCAGCAGTCCGGGACAGGCATTTTTAATTCAGTACTTC. Residues: CASSPGQAFLIQYF. This chain joins TRBV2 and TRBJ2-4; 8 bases are a match to TRBD1. The CDR3 is made up of 14 amino acids. The germline V gene has CDR1 SNHLY and CDR2 FYNNEI. The ends lost 5 bases at V and 10 bases at J; junction bases unmatched: 10. The whole variable domain, remainder taken from reference TRBV2 and TRBJ2-4, is EPEVTQTPSHQVTQMGQEVILRCVPISNHLYFYWYRQILGQKVEFLVSFYNNEISEKSEIFDDQFSVERPDGSNFTLKIRSTKLEDSAMYFCASSPGQAFLIQYFGAGTRLSVL.

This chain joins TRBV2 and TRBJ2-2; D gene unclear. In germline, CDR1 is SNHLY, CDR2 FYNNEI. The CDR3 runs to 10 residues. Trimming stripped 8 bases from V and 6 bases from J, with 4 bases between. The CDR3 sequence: CASGAGELFF. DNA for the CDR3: TGTGCCAGCGGGGCCGGGGAGCTGTTTTTT.

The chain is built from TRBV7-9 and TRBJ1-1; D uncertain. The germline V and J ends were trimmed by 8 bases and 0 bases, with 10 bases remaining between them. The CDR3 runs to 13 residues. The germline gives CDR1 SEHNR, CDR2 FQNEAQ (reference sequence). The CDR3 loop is CASVGPLNTEAFF. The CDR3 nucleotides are TGTGCCAGCGTCGGACCGCTGAACACTGAAGCTTTCTTT.

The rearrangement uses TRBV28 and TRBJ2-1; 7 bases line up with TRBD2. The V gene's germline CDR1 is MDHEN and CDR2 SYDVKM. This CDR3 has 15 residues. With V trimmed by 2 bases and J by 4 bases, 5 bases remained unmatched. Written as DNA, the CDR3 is TGTGCCAGCAGTTTACGGGGGAGGGGTTACAATGAGCAGTTCTTC. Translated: CASSLRGRGYNEQFF.

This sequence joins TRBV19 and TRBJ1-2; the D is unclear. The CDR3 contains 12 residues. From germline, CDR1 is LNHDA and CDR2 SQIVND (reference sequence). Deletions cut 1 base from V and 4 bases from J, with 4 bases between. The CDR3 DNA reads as TGTGCCAGTAGTATAGCGAGCTATGGCTACACCTTC. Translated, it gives CASSIASYGYTF. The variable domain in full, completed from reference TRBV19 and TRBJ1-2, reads DGGITQSPKYLFRKEGQNVTLSCEQNLNHDAMYWYRQDPGQGLRLIYYSQIVNDFQKGDIAEGYSVSREKKESFPLTVTSAQKNPTAFYLCASSIASYGYTFGSGTRLTVV.

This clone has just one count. CDR3 protein: CASSGTGVSYNEQFF. The CDR3, as DNA: TGTGCCAGCAGTGGCACAGGGGTCTCCTACAATGAGCAGTTCTTC. The rearrangement links TRBV27 to TRBJ2-1, with 7 bases matching TRBD1. V lost 5 bases to trimming and J lost 0 bases; unmatched junction nucleotides: 4. This CDR3 has 15 residues. Germline V lookup: CDR1 MNHEY, CDR2 SMNVEV (reference sequence).

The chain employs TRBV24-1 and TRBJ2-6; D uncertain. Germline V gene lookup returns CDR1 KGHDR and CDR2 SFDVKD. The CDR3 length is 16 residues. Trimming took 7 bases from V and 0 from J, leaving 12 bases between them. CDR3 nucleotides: TGTGCCACCAGGGGCCGCCACAGCTCTGGGGCCAACGTCCTGACTTTC. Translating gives CATRGRHSSGANVLTF.

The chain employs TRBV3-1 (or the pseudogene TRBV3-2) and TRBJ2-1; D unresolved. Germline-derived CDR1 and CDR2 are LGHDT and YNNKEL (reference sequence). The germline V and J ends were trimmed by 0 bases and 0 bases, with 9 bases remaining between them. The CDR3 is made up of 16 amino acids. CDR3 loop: CASSQEVWSSYNEQFF. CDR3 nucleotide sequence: TGTGCCAGCAGCCAAGAGGTGTGGAGCTCCTACAATGAGCAGTTCTTC.

The CDR3 DNA reads TGTGCCATCAGTAATAGCGGGCCCCCCATCGGTGAGCAGTTCTTC. Amino acids: CAISNSGPPIGEQFF. This chain joins TRBV10-3 and TRBJ2-1, with 7 nucleotides matching TRBD2. V dropped 5 bases and J dropped 9; count of bases not matched to a gene: 13. Germline V gene data show CDR1 as ENHRY and CDR2 as SYGVKD. The CDR3 runs 15 residues.

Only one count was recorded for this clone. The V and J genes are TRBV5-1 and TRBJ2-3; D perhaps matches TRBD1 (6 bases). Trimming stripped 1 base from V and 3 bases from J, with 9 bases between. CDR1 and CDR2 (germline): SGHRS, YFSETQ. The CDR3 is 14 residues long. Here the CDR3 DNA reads TGCGCCAGCAGCTTGAACAGGGTAACAGATACGCAGTATTTT. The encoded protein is CASSLNRVTDTQYF. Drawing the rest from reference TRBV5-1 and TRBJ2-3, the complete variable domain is KAGVTQTPRYLIKTRGQQVTLSCSPISGHRSVSWYQQTPGQGLQFLFEYFSETQRNKGNFPGRFSGRQFSNSRSEMNVSTLELGDSALYLCASSLNRVTDTQYFGPGTRLTVL.

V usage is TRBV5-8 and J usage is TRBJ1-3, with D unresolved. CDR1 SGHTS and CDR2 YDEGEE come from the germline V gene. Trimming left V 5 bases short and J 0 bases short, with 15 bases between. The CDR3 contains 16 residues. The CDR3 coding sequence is TGTGCCAGCAGTCCCCTCGACTCGGTCTCTGGAAACACCATATATTTT. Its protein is CASSPLDSVSGNTIYF.

The CDR3 spells CASSLFVSGHLDTQYF. The CDR3, as DNA: TGTGCCAGCAGCCTTTTCGTCTCGGGGCACCTAGATACGCAGTATTTT. The V gene is TRBV5-8, the J gene TRBJ2-3; D may be TRBD1 or TRBD2 (5 bases each). V shed 4 bases and J shed 5 bases, with 20 bases lying between them. The CDR3 extends over 16 amino acids. CDR1 SGHTS and CDR2 YDEGEE come from the germline V gene.

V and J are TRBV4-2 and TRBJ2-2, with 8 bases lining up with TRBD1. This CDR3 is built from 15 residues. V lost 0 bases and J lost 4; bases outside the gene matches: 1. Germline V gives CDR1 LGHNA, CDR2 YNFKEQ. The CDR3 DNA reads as TGTGCCAGCAGCCAAGAACAGGGGGGCACCGGGGAGCTGTTTTTT. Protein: CASSQEQGGTGELFF.

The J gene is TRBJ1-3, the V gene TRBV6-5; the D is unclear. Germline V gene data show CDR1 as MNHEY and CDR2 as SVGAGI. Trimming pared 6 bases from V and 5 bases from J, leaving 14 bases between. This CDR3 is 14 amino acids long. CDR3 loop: CASSLSSSRNTIYF. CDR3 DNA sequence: TGTGCCAGCAGCCTTTCTTCAAGTAGAAACACCATATATTTT.

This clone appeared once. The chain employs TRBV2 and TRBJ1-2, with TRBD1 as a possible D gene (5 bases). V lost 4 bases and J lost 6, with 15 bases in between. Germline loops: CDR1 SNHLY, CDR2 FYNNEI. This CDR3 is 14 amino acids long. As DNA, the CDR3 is TGTGCCAGCAGTGTGTGGGCAGGGTTACATGGCTACACCTTC. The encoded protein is CASSVWAGLHGYTF.

CDR3 protein: CASSDWAGADTQYF. DNA for the CDR3: TGTGCCAGCAGTGACTGGGCTGGGGCGGATACGCAGTATTTT. This chain connects TRBV2 to TRBJ2-3; a weak D match, TRBD1 (5 bases). Germline values: CDR1 SNHLY, CDR2 FYNNEI. Trimming shortened V by 3 bases and J by 6 bases, and 13 bases separated the two germline ends. The CDR3 has 14 amino acids.

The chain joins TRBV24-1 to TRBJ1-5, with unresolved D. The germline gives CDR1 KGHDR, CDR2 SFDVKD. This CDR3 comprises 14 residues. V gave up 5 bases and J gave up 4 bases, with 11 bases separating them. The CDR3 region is CATSASDGNQPQHF. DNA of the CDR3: TGTGCCACCAGTGCCTCCGATGGGAATCAGCCCCAGCATTTT.

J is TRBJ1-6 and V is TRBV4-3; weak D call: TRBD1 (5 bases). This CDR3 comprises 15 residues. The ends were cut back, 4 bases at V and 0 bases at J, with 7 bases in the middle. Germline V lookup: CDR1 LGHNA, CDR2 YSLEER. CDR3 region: CASSPDSSYNSPLHF. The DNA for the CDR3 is TGCGCCAGCAGCCCCGACAGCTCCTATAATTCACCCCTCCACTTT.

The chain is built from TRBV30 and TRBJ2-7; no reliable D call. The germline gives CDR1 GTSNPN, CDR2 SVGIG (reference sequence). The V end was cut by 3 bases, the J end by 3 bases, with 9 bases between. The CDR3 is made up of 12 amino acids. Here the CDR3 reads CAWSVTVYEQYF. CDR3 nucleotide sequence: TGTGCCTGGAGCGTCACCGTCTACGAGCAGTACTTC.

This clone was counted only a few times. The CDR3 spells CASSQEWRVGNQPQHF. CDR3 bases: TGCGCCAGCAGCCAAGAGTGGAGGGTAGGCAATCAGCCCCAGCATTTT. The V call is TRBV4-1, the J call TRBJ1-5; D remains ambiguous. Between the trimmed V and J ends, which lost 0 bases and 2 bases, there was a span of 11 bases. Per the germline V gene, CDR1 is MGHRA and CDR2 is YSYEKL. The CDR3 is made up of 16 amino acids.

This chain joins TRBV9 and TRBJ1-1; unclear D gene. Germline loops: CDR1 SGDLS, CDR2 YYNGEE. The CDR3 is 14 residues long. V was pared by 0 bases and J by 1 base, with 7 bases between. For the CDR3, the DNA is TGTGCCAGCAGCGTAGTAACCGAGAACACTGAAGCTTTCTTT. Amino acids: CASSVVTENTEAFF. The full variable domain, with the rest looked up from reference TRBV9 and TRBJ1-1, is DSGVTQTPKHLITATGQRVTLRCSPRSGDLSVYWYQQSLDQGLQFLIQYYNGEERAKGNILERFSAQQFPDLHSELNLSSLELGDSALYFCASSVVTENTEAFFGQGTRLTVV.

The CDR3 region has the DNA TGTGCCAGCATAAGGGGGGACGTCCACGAGCAGTACTTC. It codes for CASIRGDVHEQYF. The J gene is TRBJ2-7, the V gene TRBV6-5; D could derive from TRBD1 or TRBD2 (6 bases each). V lost 7 bases, J lost 5 bases, and 15 bases lay in between. The CDR3 spans 13 residues. Germline V lookup: CDR1 MNHEY, CDR2 SVGAGI.

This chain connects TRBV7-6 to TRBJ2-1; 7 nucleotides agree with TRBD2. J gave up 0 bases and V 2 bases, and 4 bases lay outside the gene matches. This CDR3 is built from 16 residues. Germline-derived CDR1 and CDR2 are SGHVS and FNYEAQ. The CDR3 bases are TGTGCCAGCAGCTTACAGGCGGGGGACTCCTACAATGAGCAGTTCTTC. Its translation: CASSLQAGDSYNEQFF. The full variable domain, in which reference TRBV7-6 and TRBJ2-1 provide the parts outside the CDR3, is GAGVSQSPRYKVTKRGQDVALRCDPISGHVSLYWYRQALGQGPEFLTYFNYEAQQDKSGLPNDRFSAERPEGSISTLTIQRTEQRDSAMYRCASSLQAGDSYNEQFFGPGTRLTVL.

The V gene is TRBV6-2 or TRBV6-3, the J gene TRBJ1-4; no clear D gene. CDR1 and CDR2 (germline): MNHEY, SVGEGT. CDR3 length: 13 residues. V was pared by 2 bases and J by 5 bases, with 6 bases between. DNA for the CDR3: TGTGCCAGCAGTTACAGCTTCAATGAAAAACTGTTTTTT. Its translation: CASSYSFNEKLFF.